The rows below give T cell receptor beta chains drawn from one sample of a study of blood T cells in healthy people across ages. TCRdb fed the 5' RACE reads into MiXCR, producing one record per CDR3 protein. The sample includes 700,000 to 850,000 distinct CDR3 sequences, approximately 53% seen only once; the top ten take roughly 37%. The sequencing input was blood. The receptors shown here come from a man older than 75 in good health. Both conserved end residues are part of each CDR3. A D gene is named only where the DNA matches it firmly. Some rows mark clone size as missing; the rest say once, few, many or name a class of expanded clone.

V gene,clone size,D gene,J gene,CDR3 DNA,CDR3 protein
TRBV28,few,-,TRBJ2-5,TGTGCCAGCAGTTTATTTCAGGGCGGGCAGTACTTC,CASSLFQGGQYF
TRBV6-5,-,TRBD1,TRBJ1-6,TGTGCCAGCAGGGGGACAGGGGGACAGTCACCCCTCCACTTT,CASRGTGGQSPLHF
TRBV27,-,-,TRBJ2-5,TGTGCCAGCAGTAACAGCATCGGGAAGACCCAGTACTTC,CASSNSIGKTQYF
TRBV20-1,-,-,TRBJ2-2,TGCAGTGCTAGGGACGAGTTTTATACCGGGGAGCTGTTTTTT,CSARDEFYTGELFF
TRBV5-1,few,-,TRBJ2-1,TGCGCCAGCAGCTTGGATTCTGGGAATTATGCTAATGAGCAGTTCTTC,CASSLDSGNYANEQFF
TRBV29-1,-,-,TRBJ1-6,TGCAGCGTCGGTGGCTCCTATAATTCACCCCTCCACTTT,CSVGGSYNSPLHF
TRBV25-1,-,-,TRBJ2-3,TGTGCCAGCAGTGATTACACGCCAAAACAAACAGATACGCAGTATTTT,CASSDYTPKQTDTQYF
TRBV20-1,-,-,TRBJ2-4,TGCAGTGCTAGTCGGCAGGGTGAGGGGCAAAACATTCAGTACTTC,CSASRQGEGQNIQYF
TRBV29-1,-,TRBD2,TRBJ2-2,TGCAGCGTTCCCAGGATTACTAGCGGGAGGTACACCGGGGAGCTGTTTTTT,CSVPRITSGRYTGELFF
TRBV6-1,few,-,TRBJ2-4,TGTGCCAGCAAGGAGGGGGCGGCTGCGGCCAAAAACATTCAGTACTTC,CASKEGAAAAKNIQYF
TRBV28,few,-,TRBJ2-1,TGTGCCAGCAGTTTAATACCCAGCTCGTACAATGAGCAGTTCTTC,CASSLIPSSYNEQFF
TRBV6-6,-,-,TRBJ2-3,TGTGCCAGCAGTTCCTCACTACTAGGAGATACGCAGTATTTT,CASSSSLLGDTQYF
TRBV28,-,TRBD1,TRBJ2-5,TGTGCCAGCAGGCAGGGGGACGGGACCCAGTACTTC,CASRQGDGTQYF
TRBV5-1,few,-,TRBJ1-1,TGCGCCAGCAGCTCCGGGACGGAGGGGACTGAAGCTTTCTTT,CASSSGTEGTEAFF
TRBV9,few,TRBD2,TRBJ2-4,TGTGCCCTACTAGCGGGAGAGGCCAAAAACATTCAGTACTTC,CALLAGEAKNIQYF
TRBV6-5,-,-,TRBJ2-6,TGTGCCAGCCGAAGGTACGATGGTGGGGCCAACGTCCTGACTTTC,CASRRYDGGANVLTF
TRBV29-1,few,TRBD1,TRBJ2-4,TGCAGCGTTGAGCTACAGGGGGCCAGCTATGAGCAGTACTTC,CSVELQGASYEQYF
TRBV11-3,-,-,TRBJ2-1,TGTGCCAGCAGCTTAGTAGGGACCCACAATGAGCAGTTCTTC,CASSLVGTHNEQFF
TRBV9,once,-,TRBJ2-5,TGTGCCAGCAGCGCTGGGCTACGAAGGGGGAGGGAGGAGACCCAGTACTTC,CASSAGLRRGREETQYF
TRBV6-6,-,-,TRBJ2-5,TGTGCCAGCATGGACCGGGAGACCCAGTACTTC,CASMDRETQYF
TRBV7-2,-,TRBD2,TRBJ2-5,TGTGCCAGCAGCCGAACCGGACTAGCGGGAGAGAATGAGCAGTACTTC,CASSRTGLAGENEQYF
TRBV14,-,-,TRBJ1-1,TGTGCCAGCAGCCAAGACTATACGAACACTGAAGCTTTCTTT,CASSQDYTNTEAFF
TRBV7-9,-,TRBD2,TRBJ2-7,TGTGCCAGCGTGAGGCTAGCGGAGTTGGTGTCCTACGAGCAGTACTTC,CASVRLAELVSYEQYF
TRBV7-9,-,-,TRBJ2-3,TGTGCCAGCAGACATGGTGGCACAGATACGCAGTATTTT,CASRHGGTDTQYF